This paragraph reports one TCR beta chain. This clonotype was recorded at least ten times. Its antigen remains unidentified. There are no base qualities to consult, and no much larger clone falls within one base. According to the germline V gene, CDR1 reads MNHEY and CDR2 reads SVGAGI. Taken from cysteine to phenylalanine, the CDR3 has 13 residues. Only the CDR3 DNA is retained, 39 bases long and in frame from the first base. Unmatched junction bases come to 6, with V trimmed by 5 bases and J by 6 bases. The data were obtained in a study of breast tumors, draining lymph nodes, adjacent tissues (dated by TCRdb to 2016 to 2017). In terms of the full investigation: TCR beta repertoires were compared across tumor, adjacent nontumor tissue and axillary lymph nodes obtained from breast cancer patients. The study aimed to assess the relationships and possible T-cell exchange between tumor, surrounding tissue and draining lymph node repertoires in human breast cancer. Study-level results and caveats: The data were considered consistent with the idea that most tumor T cells come from the lymph node and then expand in tumor tissue. In luminal-like breast cancer, tumor and nontumor tissue repertoires resembled each other significantly more than in basal-like breast cancer. Tumor T-cell repertoires showed less diversity than lymph node repertoires and more diversity than nontumor tissue repertoires, and tumor T-cell repertoires showed preferential V and J gene usage. Rather than being directly demonstrated, the conclusion that tumor T cells originate in lymph nodes was presented as consistent with a hypothesis.

Sequencing was carried out with an Illumina HiSeq 2000. TCR beta chain libraries were generated by multiplex PCR amplification. The amplified TCR beta chain products were analyzed by high-throughput sequencing. TCRdb's own reprocessing of the public reads used fastp at Q25 and MiXCR and kept productive beta chains. CDR3 protein duplicates are merged, each entry listing the most common genes and DNA. The sample includes roughly 86,000 distinct CDR3 sequences, with about 21% observed a single time. The ten biggest clones cover 2.4% of the sample. The lymph node samples were taken from the axillary draining lymph nodes of breast cancer patients.

The sequence came from a female donor with breast cancer. Some clones in this sample may be carry-over from other donors' samples. The specimen sequenced was axillary lymph node tissue. The V gene is TRBV6-5 and the J gene is TRBJ1-2; 7 junctional bases match TRBD1. The CDR3 corresponds to CASSLDRANGYTF. The DNA sequence is TGTGCCAGCAGTCTCGACAGGGCAAATGGCTACACCTTC.